Here is one T cell receptor beta chain with its context. As yet, its antigen is unknown. Looked up from germline, CDR1 is SGHRS and CDR2 is YFSETQ. V shed 1 base and J shed 0 bases, with 11 bases lying between them. This CDR3 region has 16 residues. This record comes from a study of T-cell reconstitution after alpha-beta-depleted transplantation in children. Study-wide results and limits: There were reportedly several hundred expanded graft clones from which alpha-beta T cells came about two months after transplant. Newly produced T cells mostly accounted for T-cell counts and diversity one year post-transplant.

Using unique molecular identifiers, the investigators prepared the TCRbeta library. TCRdb passed the PCR reads through MiXCR, listing each CDR3 protein once. This sample carries about 1,000,000 distinct CDR3 sequences, around 30% of them seen once, and the ten largest clones take roughly 28%. The origin of this receptor is a boy under two years old who had a stem cell transplant for SCID, so the T cells may come from the graft donor. Sample: PBMCs, mostly from graft donor cells, taken 360 days after TCRalphabeta/CD19-depleted stem cell transplant. The chain has TRBV5-1 and TRBJ2-1; D gene uncertain. CDR3 coding DNA: TGCGCCAGCAGCTTGCCGGGCACAAGCTCCTACAATGAGCAGTTCTTC. It yields the protein CASSLPGTSSYNEQFF.